The 9 T cell receptor beta chains below come from one sample, sequenced in a study of patients with pleural tuberculosis. TCRdb ran MiXCR on the reads and lists one entry per CDR3 protein. Here the sample spans almost 30,000 distinct CDR3 sequences, approximately 20% being singletons. The source material was peripheral blood. The receptors come from a human donor with pleural tuberculosis.

This clonotype has ten or more counts. CDR3 sequence reads: CASSAPDRVAFF. The DNA of the CDR3 is TGTGCCAGCAGTGCCCCGGACAGGGTGGCTTTCTTT. The genes are TRBV12-3 or TRBV12-4 and TRBJ1-1; TRBD1 matches at 8 bases. The CDR3 runs 12 residues. V lost 5 bases to trimming and J lost 11 bases; unmatched junction nucleotides: 7.

This clonotype is labeled medium-sized. The V call is TRBV20-1, the J call TRBJ2-5; the D is unclear. The CDR3 has 16 amino acids. The germline V and J ends were trimmed by 0 bases and 5 bases, with 19 bases remaining between them. Germline V gives CDR1 DFQATT, CDR2 SNEGSKA (reference sequence). The CDR3 coding sequence is TGCAGTGCTAGAGACCAAGTGCCCGGCGCGATGGAGACCCAGTACTTC. It encodes CSARDQVPGAMETQYF.

This clonotype was picked up many times. The rearrangement links TRBV7-9 to TRBJ1-2; TRBD1 matches at 7 bases. Germline lookup yields CDR1 SEHNR and CDR2 FQNEAQ (reference sequence). J gave up 8 bases and V 1 base, and 4 bases lay outside the gene matches. The CDR3 length is 13 residues. The CDR3 is CASSLGGTAGYTF. DNA for the CDR3: TGTGCCAGCAGCTTAGGTGGGACAGCCGGCTACACCTTC.

This clonotype was seen many times. The chain employs TRBV12-3 or TRBV12-4 and TRBJ1-2, with 9 bases that match TRBD1. J gave up 4 bases and V 7 bases, and 7 bases lay outside the gene matches. There are 14 residues in the CDR3. This chain's CDR3 is CASTPGQGFYGYTF. The CDR3 nucleotides read TGTGCCAGCACTCCGGGACAGGGCTTCTATGGCTACACCTTC.

This clonotype was recorded many times. This chain joins TRBV5-1 and TRBJ1-6; no definite D call. CDR1 SGHRS and CDR2 YFSETQ come from the germline V gene. The CDR3 runs 11 residues. Trimming stripped 0 bases from V and 8 bases from J, with 0 bases between. CDR3 nucleotide sequence: TGCGCCAGCAGCTTGGATTCACCCCTCCACTTT. It encodes CASSLDSPLHF.

This clonotype has a count of ten or more. The chain recombines TRBV10-3 with TRBJ1-1; the D gene is possibly TRBD1 (6 bases). Germline V lookup: CDR1 ENHRY, CDR2 SYGVKD. The CDR3 totals 14 residues. The V end was cut by 10 bases, the J end by 0 bases, with 15 bases between. The CDR3 loop reads CATVTRQVNTEAFF. In DNA form, the CDR3 reads TGTGCCACCGTAACGCGACAGGTGAACACTGAAGCTTTCTTT.

This clonotype was observed at least ten times. The rearrangement joins TRBV2 to TRBJ2-7; 9 positions match TRBD2. CDR3 length equals 16 residues. V shed 2 bases and J 7 bases; nucleotides not matched to a gene: 12. Germline CDR1 and CDR2: SNHLY and FYNNEI. CDR3 DNA sequence: TGTGCCAGCAGTGAACGGAAACTAGCGGGCCCTAAAGAGCAGTACTTC. Protein sequence: CASSERKLAGPKEQYF.

This clonotype was counted at least ten times. This CDR3 is CSASWGVSTDTQYF. The CDR3 DNA reads as TGCAGTGCTAGTTGGGGAGTCAGCACAGATACGCAGTATTTT. This chain links TRBV20-1 with TRBJ2-3; maybe TRBD2 (5 bases). This CDR3 region has 14 residues. V lost 3 bases and J lost 0, with 10 bases in between. Germline CDR1 and CDR2: DFQATT and SNEGSKA (reference sequence).

In regard to this clonotype: It may be a read error: a sequence one base away is much more abundant. V usage is TRBV5-1 and J usage is TRBJ2-5, with a weak D call TRBD1 (5 bases). V lost 2 bases, J lost 4 bases, and 18 bases lay in between. Germline assignment: CDR1 SGHRS and CDR2 YFSETQ. The CDR3 is 16 amino acids. The CDR3 loop is CASSFAVPWQGETQYF. The CDR3 DNA sequence: TGCGCCAGCAGCTTTGCCGTACCCTGGCAGGGAGAGACCCAGTACTTC.